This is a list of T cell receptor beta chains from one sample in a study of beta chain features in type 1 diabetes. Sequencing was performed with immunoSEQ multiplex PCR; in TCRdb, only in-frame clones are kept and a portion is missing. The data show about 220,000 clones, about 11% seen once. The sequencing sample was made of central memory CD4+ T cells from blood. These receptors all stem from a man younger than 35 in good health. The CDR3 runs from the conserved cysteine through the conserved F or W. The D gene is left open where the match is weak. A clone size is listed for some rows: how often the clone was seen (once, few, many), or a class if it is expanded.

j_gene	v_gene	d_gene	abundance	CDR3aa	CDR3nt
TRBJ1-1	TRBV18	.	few	CASSPQGTEAFF	TGTGCCAGCTCACCGCAGGGGACTGAAGCTTTCTTT
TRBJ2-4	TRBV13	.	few	CATSSRPGGETIQYF	TGTGCCACCTCCAGTAGACCGGGGGGCGAAACCATTCAGTACTTC
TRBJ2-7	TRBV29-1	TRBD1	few	CSVAGQGVATNEQYF	TGCAGCGTTGCGGGACAGGGGGTGGCCACTAACGAGCAGTACTTC
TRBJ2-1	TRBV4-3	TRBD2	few	CASSLGGLARSYNEQFF	TGCGCCAGCAGCCTCGGCGGACTAGCGCGTTCCTACAATGAGCAGTTCTTC
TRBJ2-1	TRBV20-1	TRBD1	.	CALRGNEQFF	TGCGCTCTCAGGGGGAATGAGCAGTTCTTC
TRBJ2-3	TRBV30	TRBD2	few	CAWSWIAGRGADTQYF	TGTGCCTGGAGTTGGATAGCGGGCCGTGGCGCAGATACGCAGTATTTT
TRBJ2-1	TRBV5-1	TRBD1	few	CASKELQGILGNEQFF	TGCGCCAGTAAGGAGCTACAGGGGATCTTGGGCAATGAGCAGTTCTTC
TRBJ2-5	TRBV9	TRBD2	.	CASSVGTNLETQYF	TGTGCCAGCAGCGTCGGGACTAATCTAGAGACCCAGTACTTC
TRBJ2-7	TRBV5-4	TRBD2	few	CASSLGLAGEFEQYF	TGTGCCAGCAGCTTAGGACTAGCGGGAGAATTCGAGCAGTACTTC
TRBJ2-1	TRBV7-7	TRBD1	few	CASSPNRGQNEQFF	TGTGCCAGCAGCCCAAACAGGGGGCAAAATGAGCAGTTCTTC
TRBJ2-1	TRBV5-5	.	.	CASIRVGTGVNEQFF	TGTGCCAGCATCCGAGTCGGGACGGGCGTCAATGAGCAGTTCTTC
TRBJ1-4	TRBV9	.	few	CASSDGTRGEKLFF	TGTGCCAGCAGCGACGGGACACGCGGTGAAAAACTGTTTTTT
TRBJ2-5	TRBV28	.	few	CASTRGAPGTQYF	TGTGCCAGCACTCGCGGGGCTCCAGGGACCCAGTACTTC
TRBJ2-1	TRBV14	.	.	CASSAPGHSRAWQFF	TGTGCCAGCAGCGCACCGGGCCACTCTCGGGCATGGCAGTTCTTC
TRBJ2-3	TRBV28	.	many	CANSDRTDTQYF	TGTGCCAACTCAGACAGGACGGATACGCAGTATTTT
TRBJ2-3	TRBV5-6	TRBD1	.	CASSLRDRGDTQYF	TGTGCCAGCAGCTTGCGGGACAGGGGAGATACGCAGTATTTT
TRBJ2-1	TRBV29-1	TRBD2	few	CSVLLTSGRQFF	TGCAGCGTTTTGCTGACTAGCGGGAGGCAGTTCTTC
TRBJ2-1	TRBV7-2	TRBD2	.	CASSLRRRGLARHNEQFF	TGTGCCAGCAGCTTAAGACGCCGGGGACTAGCTCGACACAATGAGCAGTTCTTC
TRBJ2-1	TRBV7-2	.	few	CASSRGPDLYNEQFF	TGTGCCAGCAGCAGGGGACCCGATCTTTACAATGAGCAGTTCTTC
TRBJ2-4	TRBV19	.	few	CASSRENIQYF	TGTGCCAGTAGCCGAGAAAACATTCAGTACTTC
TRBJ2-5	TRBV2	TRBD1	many	CASSEPGQGSRATNF	TGTGCCAGCAGTGAACCGGGACAGGGTTCTCGGGCCACCAACTTC
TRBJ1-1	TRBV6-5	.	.	CASSYSTGASEAFF	TGTGCCAGCAGTTACTCGACTGGGGCCTCTGAAGCTTTCTTT
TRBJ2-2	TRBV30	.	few	CAWRTENTGELFF	TGTGCCTGGAGGACAGAGAACACCGGGGAGCTGTTTTTT
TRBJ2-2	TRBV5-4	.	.	CASRPQNTGELFF	TGTGCCAGCAGACCTCAGAACACCGGGGAGCTGTTTTTT
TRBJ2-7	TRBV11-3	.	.	CASSLAPTYEQYF	TGTGCCAGCAGCTTGGCGCCTACCTACGAGCAGTACTTC
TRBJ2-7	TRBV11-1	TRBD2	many	CASNARREDEQYF	TGTGCCAGCAACGCCCGGCGGGAGGACGAGCAGTACTTC
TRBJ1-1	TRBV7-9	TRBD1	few	CASSFSGGATEAFF	TGTGCCAGCAGCTTCTCAGGGGGAGCAACTGAAGCTTTCTTT